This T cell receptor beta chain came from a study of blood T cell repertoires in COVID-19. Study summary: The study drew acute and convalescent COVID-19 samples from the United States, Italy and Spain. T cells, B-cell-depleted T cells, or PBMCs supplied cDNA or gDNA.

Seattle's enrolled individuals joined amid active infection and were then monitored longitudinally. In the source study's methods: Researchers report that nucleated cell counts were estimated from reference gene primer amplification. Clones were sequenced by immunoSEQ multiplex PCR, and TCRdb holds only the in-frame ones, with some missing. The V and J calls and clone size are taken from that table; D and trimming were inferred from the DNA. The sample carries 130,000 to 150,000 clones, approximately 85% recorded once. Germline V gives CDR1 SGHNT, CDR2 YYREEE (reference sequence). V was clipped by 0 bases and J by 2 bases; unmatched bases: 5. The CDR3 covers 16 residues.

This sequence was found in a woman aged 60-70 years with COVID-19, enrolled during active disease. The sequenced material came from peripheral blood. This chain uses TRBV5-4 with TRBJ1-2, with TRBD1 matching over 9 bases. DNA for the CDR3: TGTGCCAGCAGCTTGGACTCGACAGGGGGGAACTATGGCTACACCTTC. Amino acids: CASSLDSTGGNYGYTF.